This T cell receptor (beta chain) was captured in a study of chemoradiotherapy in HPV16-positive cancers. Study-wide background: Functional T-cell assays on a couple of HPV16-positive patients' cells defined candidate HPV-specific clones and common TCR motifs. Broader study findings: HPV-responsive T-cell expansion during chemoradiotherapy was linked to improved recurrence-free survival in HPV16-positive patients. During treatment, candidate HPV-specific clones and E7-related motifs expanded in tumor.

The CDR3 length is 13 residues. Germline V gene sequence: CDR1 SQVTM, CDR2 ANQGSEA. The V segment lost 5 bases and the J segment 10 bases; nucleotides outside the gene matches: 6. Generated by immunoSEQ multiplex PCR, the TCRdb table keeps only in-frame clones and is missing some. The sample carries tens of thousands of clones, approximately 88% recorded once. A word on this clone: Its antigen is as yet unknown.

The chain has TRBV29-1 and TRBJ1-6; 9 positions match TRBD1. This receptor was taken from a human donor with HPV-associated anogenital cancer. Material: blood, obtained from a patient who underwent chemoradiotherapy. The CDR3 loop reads CSVSQGAESPLHF. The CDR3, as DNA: TGCAGCGTTTCACAGGGGGCTGAGTCACCCCTCCACTTT.